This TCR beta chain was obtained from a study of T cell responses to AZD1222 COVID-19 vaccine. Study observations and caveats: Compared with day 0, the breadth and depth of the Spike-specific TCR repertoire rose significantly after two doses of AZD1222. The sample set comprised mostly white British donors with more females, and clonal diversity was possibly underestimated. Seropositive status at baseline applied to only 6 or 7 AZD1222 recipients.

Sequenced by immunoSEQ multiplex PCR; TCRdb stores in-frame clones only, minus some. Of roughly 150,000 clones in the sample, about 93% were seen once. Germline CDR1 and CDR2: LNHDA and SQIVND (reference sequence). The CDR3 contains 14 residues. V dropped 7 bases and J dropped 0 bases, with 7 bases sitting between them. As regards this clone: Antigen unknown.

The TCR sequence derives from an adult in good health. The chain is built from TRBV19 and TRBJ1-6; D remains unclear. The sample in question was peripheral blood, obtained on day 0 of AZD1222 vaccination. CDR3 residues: CASTESSYNSPLHF. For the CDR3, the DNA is TGTGCCAGTACCGAGAGCTCCTATAATTCACCCCTCCACTTT.